A single sample is the source of the 21 T cell receptor beta chains below, sequenced in a study of metastatic and nonmetastatic thyroid tumors. Thyroid surgery took place with no prior treatment in any patient. Through MiXCR, TCRdb re-clonotyped the PCR reads. This table has 50,000 to 65,000 clones, about 4% appearing once. The specimen sequenced was blood. These receptors all come from a female donor with papillary thyroid cancer or a benign thyroid nodule (not recorded which). Some clones in this sample may be carry-over from other donors' samples.

V and J are TRBV6-1 and TRBJ1-3; no clear D. Per the germline V gene, CDR1 is MNHNS and CDR2 is SASEGT. V was clipped by 4 bases and J by 0 bases, with 10 bases between them. This CDR3 contains 15 residues. In nucleotides, the CDR3 is TGTGCCAGCAGTGGGATCAGGCACTCTGGAAACACCATATATTTT. Encoded protein: CASSGIRHSGNTIYF.

This clone has ten or more counts. The J gene is TRBJ2-5, the V gene TRBV19; possibly TRBD1 for D (6 bases). V shed 1 base and J shed 1 base, with 10 bases lying between them. The CDR3 sequence is 15 residues long. Per the germline V gene, CDR1 is LNHDA and CDR2 is SQIVND (reference sequence). Here the CDR3 DNA reads TGTGCCAGTAGTATAGCCGGGACACTCCAAGAGACCCAGTACTTC. Translating it yields CASSIAGTLQETQYF.

This clone was detected many times. A much larger clonotype is one base distant, so this may be a read error. The DNA of the CDR3 is TGTGCCAGCAGCGTACAGACAGGATCGGGTACTGAAGCTTTCTTT. Its protein is CASSVQTGSGTEAFF. This rearrangement joins TRBV7-3 to TRBJ1-1; weak D call: TRBD1 (6 bases). The CDR3 consists of 15 residues. The germline V gene encodes CDR1 SGHTA and CDR2 FQGTGA. V was clipped by 5 bases and J by 5 bases, with 18 bases between them.

This clone was counted ten times or more. A much larger clone is a single base away; this may be a read error. Distinct nucleotide sequences in the sample also encode this CDR3. CDR3 nucleotides: TGTGCCAGCAGTCGGCGGAACACTGAAGCTTTCTTT. This sequence encodes CASSRRNTEAFF. The chain carries TRBV28 and TRBJ1-1; D is unclear. This CDR3 is 12 amino acids long. The germline V gene encodes CDR1 MDHEN and CDR2 SYDVKM. V shed 5 bases and J shed 1 base, with 5 bases lying between them.

This chain connects TRBV2 to TRBJ1-1, with no clear D. Germline V gene sequence: CDR1 SNHLY, CDR2 FYNNEI. The CDR3 is 16 amino acids. With 6 bases removed from V and 0 bases from J, the gap between germline ends came to 17 bases. The CDR3 DNA is TGTGCCAGCAGAACCCCCCTAGGCAGGCTGAACACTGAAGCTTTCTTT. Its protein product is CASRTPLGRLNTEAFF.

This clone showed up many times. V usage is TRBV18 and J usage is TRBJ2-5; weak D call: TRBD2 (6 bases). The length of the CDR3 is 12 residues. In germline, CDR1 is KGHSH, CDR2 LQKENI. V was trimmed by 6 bases and J by 4 bases, leaving 9 bases between them. CDR3 nucleotides: TGTGCCAGCTCCCCAGCGGGAGAGACCCAGTACTTC. As protein: CASSPAGETQYF. The entire variable domain, with the rest obtained from reference TRBV18 and TRBJ2-5, is as follows: NAGVMQNPRHLVRRRGQEARLRCSPMKGHSHVYWYRQLPEEGLKFMVYLQKENIIDESGMPKERFSAEFPKEGPSILRIQQVVRGDSAAYFCASSPAGETQYFGPGTRLLVL.

Only a few counts were recorded for this clone. A much larger clone differs from this one at a single base, so this may be a read error. The chain carries TRBV2 and TRBJ2-5, with D maybe TRBD2 (7 bases). The V and J ends lost 9 bases and 1 base respectively, with 21 bases between them. Germline lookup yields CDR1 SNHLY and CDR2 FYNNEI. The CDR3 totals 16 residues. The CDR3 here is CARSTGASGTQETQYF. The CDR3, as DNA: TGTGCCAGAAGTACGGGGGCTAGCGGCACCCAAGAGACCCAGTACTTC.

V gene TRBV28 combines with J gene TRBJ2-1; 10 bases map to TRBD2. CDR3 length: 14 amino acids. The V gene end was trimmed by 6 bases and the J gene end by 6 bases; junction bases not matched to a gene: 5. Germline CDR1 is MDHEN and CDR2 is SYDVKM. The CDR3 DNA reads TGTGCCAGCAGCCTTAGCGGGAGGAGCAATGAGCAGTTCTTC. Residues: CASSLSGRSNEQFF.

The chain has TRBV11-1 and TRBJ2-2, with no clear D. Per the germline V gene, CDR1 is SGHAT and CDR2 is FQDESV (reference sequence). Between the trimmed V and J ends, which lost 2 bases and 0 bases, there was a span of 10 bases. This CDR3 comprises 16 residues. In nucleotides, the CDR3 is TGTGCCAGCAGCTTATCCGAAAACCCGAACACCGGGGAGCTGTTTTTT. It codes for CASSLSENPNTGELFF.

This clone has at least ten counts. The chain employs TRBV11-2 and TRBJ2-7; TRBD2 aligns across 8 bases. This CDR3 is 16 amino acids long. Germline V gives CDR1 SGHAT, CDR2 FQNNGV. J gave up 3 bases and V 4 bases, and 11 bases lay outside the gene matches. CDR3: CASSSGFPGLGYEQYF. Here the CDR3 DNA reads TGTGCCAGCAGCTCCGGGTTTCCGGGACTAGGCTACGAGCAGTACTTC.

Many counts were recorded for this clone. The chain combines TRBV12-3 or TRBV12-4 with TRBJ2-1, with D possibly being TRBD2 (6 bases). V dropped 2 bases and J dropped 0 bases, with 11 bases sitting between them. The CDR3 is made up of 16 amino acids. The chain's CDR3 is CASSLIRGISYNEQFF. CDR3 sequence (DNA): TGTGCCAGCAGTTTAATCCGCGGGATCTCCTACAATGAGCAGTTCTTC.

This clone appeared many times. This sequence joins TRBV28 and TRBJ2-1; D not resolved. Per the germline V gene, CDR1 is MDHEN and CDR2 is SYDVKM. Deletions cut 1 base from V and 2 bases from J, with 9 bases between. There are 15 residues in the CDR3. CDR3 sequence (DNA): TGTGCCAGCAGTTTATCGGGTAACCCCTACAATGAGCAGTTCTTC. Its translation is CASSLSGNPYNEQFF. Full variable domain (outside the CDR3, taken from reference TRBV28 and TRBJ2-1): DVKVTQSSRYLVKRTGEKVFLECVQDMDHENMFWYRQDPGLGLRLIYFSYDVKMKEKGDIPEGYSVSREKKERFSLILESASTNQTSMYLCASSLSGNPYNEQFFGPGTRLTVL.

Note on this clone: The junction and the germline gene differ at one end; a read error may be behind it. The chain recombines TRBV7-6 with TRBJ2-2, with 9 bases matching TRBD2. Germline CDR1 SGHVS, CDR2 FNYEAQ. The CDR3 consists of 17 residues. The CDR3 here is CTSSYYSGRGYTGELFF. The CDR3 DNA reads TGTACCAGCAGCTACTATAGCGGGAGAGGCTACACCGGGGAGCTGTTTTTT.

The V gene is TRBV6-2 or TRBV6-3, the J gene TRBJ2-1; the D gene is possibly TRBD2 (7 bases). V was shortened by 6 bases and J by 3 bases, with 15 bases between the two germline ends. CDR1 MNHEY and CDR2 SVGEGT come from the germline V gene. This CDR3 has 15 amino acids. This CDR3 reads CASSEGGVSYNEQFF. CDR3 DNA sequence: TGTGCCAGCAGCGAGGGGGGGGTCAGCTACAATGAGCAGTTCTTC.

This clone was found many times. This chain joins TRBV11-2 and TRBJ2-1; 8 bases line up with TRBD2. The CDR3 loop spans 17 amino acids. Germline CDR1 is SGHAT and CDR2 is FQNNGV. The junction had 12 bases not matched to a gene; V was cut back by 1 base and J by 7 bases. CDR3 nucleotide sequence: TGTGCCAGCAGCTTAGTCGGAGTCGCGGGAGGATTTAATGAGCAGTTCTTC. Encoded protein: CASSLVGVAGGFNEQFF.

This clone was detected ten times or more. This sequence joins TRBV27 and TRBJ1-4; D is undetermined. V lost 5 bases to trimming and J lost 2 bases, with 12 bases between them. Germline V CDR1 and CDR2: MNHEY, SMNVEV (reference sequence). The CDR3 is 15 residues long. For the CDR3, the DNA is TGTGCCAGCAGTAATCAGGTTTACACTAATGAAAAACTGTTTTTT. It translates to CASSNQVYTNEKLFF.

The rearrangement uses TRBV5-4 and TRBJ1-1, with no clear D. The CDR3 is 15 residues long. CDR1 is SGHNT and CDR2 is YYREEE in the germline V gene (reference sequence). The germline V and J ends were trimmed by 3 bases and 5 bases, with 17 bases remaining between them. Here the CDR3 DNA reads TGTGCCAGCAGCTCAGATTATTATGGGCGGACTGAAGCTTTCTTT. It yields the protein CASSSDYYGRTEAFF.

The chain is built from TRBV6-1 and TRBJ1-2; 8 nucleotides align to TRBD1. Germline V CDR1 and CDR2: MNHNS, SASEGT. V dropped 4 bases and J dropped 8; count of bases not matched to a gene: 12. The CDR3 spans 15 residues. The CDR3 DNA reads TGTGCCAGCAGTGTTCGACAGGGGTCTGACACAGGCTACACCTTC. Translating gives CASSVRQGSDTGYTF.

This clone showed up just a few times. A read error is likely, as this CDR3 ends without the conserved phenylalanine or tryptophan. The chain carries TRBV6-1 and TRBJ1-5; no reliable D call. This CDR3 has 15 amino acids. Trimming took 5 bases from V and 8 from J, leaving 19 bases between them. The germline gives CDR1 MNHNS, CDR2 SASEGT. CDR3 protein: CASSRVIGGNKPQHS. DNA of the CDR3: TGTGCCAGCAGTAGGGTGATCGGAGGAAATAAGCCCCAGCATTCT.

This clone was detected only a few times. CDR3 protein: CASSPLAQASTDTQYF. CDR3 nucleotides: TGTGCCAGCTCACCTCTAGCACAGGCCAGCACAGATACGCAGTATTTT. This rearrangement joins TRBV18 to TRBJ2-3, with D tentatively TRBD1 or TRBD2 (5 bases each). Trimming left V 3 bases short and J 0 bases short, with 13 bases between. The CDR3 is made up of 16 amino acids. The germline CDR1 and CDR2 sequences are KGHSH and LQKENI.

At least ten counts were recorded for this clone. The genes are TRBV9 and TRBJ2-2; 7 nucleotides line up with TRBD1. Germline values: CDR1 SGDLS, CDR2 YYNGEE. The ends lost 2 bases at V and 0 bases at J; junction bases unmatched: 1. There are 15 residues in the CDR3. For the CDR3, the DNA is TGTGCCAGCAGCGTCGGGACAGCGAACACCGGGGAGCTGTTTTTT. Translating gives CASSVGTANTGELFF.